This T cell receptor (beta chain) was recovered during a study of blood T cell repertoires in COVID-19. Study-wide background: COVID-19 samples collected from the United States, Italy and Spain covered acute and convalescent phases.

Residents of about two dozen US areas, aged 18 to 89 years, made up the participants. The study counted Cohort 3 donors as recovered given two negative PCRs, clearance, or symptom resolution. Generated by immunoSEQ multiplex PCR, the TCRdb table keeps only in-frame clones and is missing some. The sample shows some 400,000 clones, around 87% of them seen only once. The germline gives CDR1 LGHDT, CDR2 YNNKEL (reference sequence). V was shortened by 0 bases and J by 0 bases, with 6 bases between the two germline ends. The CDR3 totals 15 residues. The clonotype comes from a young man who had recovered from COVID-19. This chain uses TRBV3-1 (or the pseudogene TRBV3-2) with TRBJ1-5, with D possibly being TRBD1 (6 bases). The material sequenced was PBMCs or T cells enriched from blood (not recorded which). The CDR3 DNA follows: TGTGCCAGCAGCCAAGACAGGGGTAGCAATCAGCCCCAGCATTTT. Protein sequence: CASSQDRGSNQPQHF.